This T cell receptor beta chain was found in a study of beta chain features in type 1 diabetes. Findings of the study overall: Fewer junction insertions and more nucleotide deletions appeared in type 1 diabetes patients.

The table lists this clone with a count of one. Antigen specificity is unknown. V lost 2 bases, J lost 0 bases, and 7 bases lay in between. CDR3 length: 13 residues. Germline V lookup: CDR1 GTSNPN, CDR2 SVGIG (reference sequence). The authors reverse transcribed all of the isolated RNA, so sequencing captured expressed TCRB transcripts. Sequenced naive, central memory and regulatory T cell samples produced an average of about 3.7 million reads. Measured with immunoSEQ multiplex PCR; TCRdb has only the in-frame clones, and not every one. Here the sample spans under 800,000 clones, around 16% being singletons.

The chain couples TRBV30 to TRBJ1-1; D gene ambiguous. The source of this sequence is a man aged 18 to 35 in good health. The sample was naive CD4+ T cells from blood. This CDR3 is CAWSPPLNTEAFF. The DNA for the CDR3 is TGTGCCTGGAGTCCCCCGTTGAACACTGAAGCTTTCTTT.